The text below deals with one T cell receptor (beta chain). TCRdb's copy holds only in-frame clones and misses some; the assay was immunoSEQ multiplex PCR. The sample lists under 170,000 clones; about 80% were seen once. These data are taken from a study of blood T cell repertoires in COVID-19. About the study: Researchers got acute and convalescent COVID-19 samples from the United States, Italy and Spain. The analysed material was cDNA or gDNA that came from T cells, B-cell-depleted T cells, or PBMCs.

Sample: peripheral blood. This clonotype was obtained from a man between 65 and 79 years old with acute or convalescent COVID-19.

The CDR3 loop reads CASSFDQRNGSPQHF. The CDR3 DNA reads as TGTGCCAGCAGTTTTGACCAGCGGAATGGAAGCCCCCAGCATTTT. This chain uses TRBV28 with TRBJ1-5; D unclear. The V gene lost 3 bases and the J gene lost 10 bases, with 19 bases spanning the gap. CDR3 size: 15 residues. Germline loops: CDR1 MDHEN, CDR2 SYDVKM.